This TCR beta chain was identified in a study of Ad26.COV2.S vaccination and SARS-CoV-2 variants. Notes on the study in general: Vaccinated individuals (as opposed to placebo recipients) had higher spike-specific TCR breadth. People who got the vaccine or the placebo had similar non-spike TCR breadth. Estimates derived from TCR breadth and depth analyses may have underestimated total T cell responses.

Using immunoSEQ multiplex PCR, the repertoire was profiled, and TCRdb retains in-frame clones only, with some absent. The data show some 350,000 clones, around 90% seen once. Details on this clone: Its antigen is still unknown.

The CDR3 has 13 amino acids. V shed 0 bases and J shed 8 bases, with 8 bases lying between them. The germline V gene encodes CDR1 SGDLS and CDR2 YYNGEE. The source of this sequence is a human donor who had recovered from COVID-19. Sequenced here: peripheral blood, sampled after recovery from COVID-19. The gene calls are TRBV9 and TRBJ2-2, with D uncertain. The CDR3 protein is CASSVGAQGELFF. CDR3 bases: TGTGCCAGCAGCGTAGGGGCACAGGGGGAGCTGTTTTTT.